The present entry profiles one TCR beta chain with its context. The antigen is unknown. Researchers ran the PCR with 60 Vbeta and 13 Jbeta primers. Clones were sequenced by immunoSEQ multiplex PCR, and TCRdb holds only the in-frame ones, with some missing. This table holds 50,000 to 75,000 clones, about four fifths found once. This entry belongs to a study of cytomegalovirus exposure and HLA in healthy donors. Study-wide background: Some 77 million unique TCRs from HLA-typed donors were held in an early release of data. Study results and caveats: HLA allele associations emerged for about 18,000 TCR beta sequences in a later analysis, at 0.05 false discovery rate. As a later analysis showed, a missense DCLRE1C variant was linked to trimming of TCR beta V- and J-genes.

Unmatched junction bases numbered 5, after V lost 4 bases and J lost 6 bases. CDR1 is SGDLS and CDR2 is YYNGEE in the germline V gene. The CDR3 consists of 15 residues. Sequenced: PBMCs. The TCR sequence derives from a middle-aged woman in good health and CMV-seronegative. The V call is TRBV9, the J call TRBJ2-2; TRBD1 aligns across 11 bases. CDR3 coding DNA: TGTGCCAGCAGCATGGGACAGGGGGAGGCCGGGGAGCTGTTTTTT. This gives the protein CASSMGQGEAGELFF.